This T cell receptor (beta chain) was documented in a study of CD8+CD57+ T cells in acquired aplastic anemia. At the level of the study: Sorted CD4+ and CD8+ cell DNA averaged approximately 3 ug.

On this clonotype: An end of the junction differs from the germline gene, which may be a read error.

The CDR3 runs to 15 residues. The germline V gene encodes CDR1 SGHTA and CDR2 FQGNSA. The template for TCR beta VDJ and CDR3 sequence profiling was genomic DNA. TCRdb analysed the reads with MiXCR anew, one entry per CDR3 protein. This table has 400,000 to 450,000 distinct CDR3 sequences, 55% to 75% appearing once. The chain is built from TRBV7-2 and TRBJ1-1; D remains ambiguous. The sample taken for sequencing was sorted CD4+, CD8+, or CD8+CD57+ T cells (not recorded which) from PBMCs. The receptor was isolated from a human donor in good health, serving as a control. The CDR3 loop is CATSRARPRDTEAFF. CDR3 coding DNA: TGTGCCACCAGCCGAGCCCGGCCAAGGGACACTGAAGCTTTCTTT.